What follows are 13 T cell receptor beta chains derived from one specimen sequenced in a study. MiXCR, applied by TCRdb to the RT-PCR reads, yields one record per CDR3 protein. Of around 700,000 distinct CDR3 sequences listed, 12% to 15% are singletons. Sequencing input: memory CD4+ T cells from blood. Receptors originate from a female donor in good health, serving as a healthy control.

The chain combines TRBV20-1 with TRBJ2-3; tentatively, D is TRBD1 or TRBD2 (5 bases each). Germline CDR1 DFQATT, CDR2 SNEGSKA (reference sequence). Between the trimmed V and J ends, which lost 6 bases and 2 bases, there was a span of 12 bases. This CDR3 spans 13 amino acids. The CDR3: CSAILGATDTQYF. The CDR3 DNA reads TGCAGTGCCATCCTCGGGGCCACAGATACGCAGTATTTT.

The rearrangement uses TRBV5-1 and TRBJ2-3; 10 nucleotides align to TRBD1. J was trimmed by 3 bases and V by 5 bases; bases with no gene match: 6. This CDR3 is 15 amino acids long. From germline, CDR1 is SGHRS and CDR2 YFSETQ. The CDR3 nucleotides are TGCGCCAGCAGGACCGGGACAGGGGTGACAGATACGCAGTATTTT. It translates to CASRTGTGVTDTQYF. Full variable domain (rest looked up from reference TRBV5-1 and TRBJ2-3): KAGVTQTPRYLIKTRGQQVTLSCSPISGHRSVSWYQQTPGQGLQFLFEYFSETQRNKGNFPGRFSGRQFSNSRSEMNVSTLELGDSALYLCASRTGTGVTDTQYFGPGTRLTVL.

This clonotype was found many times. The chain employs TRBV29-1 and TRBJ1-1; D is perhaps TRBD1 (6 bases). Germline V lookup: CDR1 SQVTM, CDR2 ANQGSEA. Trimming removed 6 bases at V and 4 bases at J, with 21 bases between. The CDR3 is made up of 15 amino acids. CDR3 nucleotides: TGCAGCGTGGGGGGGCAGGGACGGGGAAGCACTGAAGCTTTCTTT. This encodes CSVGGQGRGSTEAFF.

With regard to this clonotype: This may be a read error, as it is one base from a much larger clone. V is TRBV7-2 and J is TRBJ2-1; D call uncertain. CDR3 length: 14 residues. The germline CDR1 and CDR2 sequences are SGHTA and FQGNSA. Trimming took 4 bases from V and 10 from J, leaving 17 bases between them. The CDR3 DNA reads as TGTGCCAGCAGCTCTCAGTCCCATAACTACGAGCAGTTCTTC. It is translated as CASSSQSHNYEQFF.

V gene TRBV19 combines with J gene TRBJ1-2; 8 bases agree with TRBD1. Germline CDR1 and CDR2: LNHDA and SQIVND (reference sequence). The CDR3 extends over 13 amino acids. The V gene end was trimmed by 6 bases and the J gene end by 3 bases; junction bases not matched to a gene: 3. CDR3 in DNA: TGTGCCAGTAGGGGACAGGACGACTATGGCTACACCTTC. It specifies CASRGQDDYGYTF.

Details on this clonotype: A much larger clone differs by one base, so this may be a read error. The chain is built from TRBV5-6 and TRBJ1-5, with a possible D match to TRBD1 (5 bases). The CDR3 runs to 15 residues. Per germline, CDR1 SGHDT and CDR2 YYEEEE. CDR3 nucleotides: TGTGCCAGCAGCTTGTTGGGGGTTAGCAATCAGCCCCAGCGTTTT. Encoded protein: CASSLLGVSNQPQRF.

The chain links TRBV7-2 to TRBJ1-6; 7 nucleotides match TRBD1. The CDR3 is 16 residues long. Germline assignment: CDR1 SGHTA and CDR2 FQGNSA. The J segment lost 5 bases and the V segment lost 3 bases, leaving 7 bases of the junction unmatched. In DNA, the CDR3 is TGTGCCAGCAGCTTTCAGGGGGTAGTTAATAATTCACCCCTCCACTTT. Its protein is CASSFQGVVNNSPLHF.

This clonotype was seen a handful of times. V gene TRBV7-6 combines with J gene TRBJ1-1; maybe TRBD1 (6 bases). The CDR3 is made up of 14 amino acids. V dropped 2 bases and J dropped 4 bases, with 11 bases sitting between them. The germline V gene encodes CDR1 SGHVS and CDR2 FNYEAQ. DNA of the CDR3: TGTGCCAGCAGCTTATACAGGGCCAGCACTGAAGCTTTCTTT. Amino acid sequence: CASSLYRASTEAFF.

The chain carries TRBV4-2 and TRBJ1-3; a weak D match, TRBD1 (5 bases). The CDR3 runs to 15 residues. The V end lost 5 bases, the J end lost 0 bases, and 11 bases lay between the germline ends. The germline V gene has CDR1 LGHNA and CDR2 YNFKEQ. The DNA for the CDR3 is TGTGCCAGCAGCGGGCAGCAGGGCTCTGGAAACACCATATATTTT. It yields the protein CASSGQQGSGNTIYF.

This clonotype was counted between two and nine times. This sequence joins TRBV13 and TRBJ2-7, with 7 nucleotides matching TRBD1. Trimming took 2 bases from V and 5 from J; bases not matched to a gene: 3. There are 13 residues in the CDR3. Germline CDR1 is PRHDT and CDR2 is FYEKMQ (reference sequence). CDR3 residues: CASSLRGPNEQYF. CDR3 sequence (DNA): TGTGCCAGCAGCTTAAGGGGGCCGAACGAGCAGTACTTC.

The chain carries TRBV29-1 and TRBJ2-3; 7 bases align to TRBD1. Germline CDR1 reads SQVTM; CDR2 reads ANQGSEA. The CDR3 is 13 amino acids. V dropped 3 bases and J dropped 4; count of bases not matched to a gene: 4. The CDR3 DNA is TGCAGCGTTGATAGGGGGCAGGCAGATACGCAGTATTTT. Translation gives CSVDRGQADTQYF.

There are many counts of this clonotype. The V call is TRBV20-1, the J call TRBJ1-5; weak D call: TRBD1 (5 bases). The CDR3 consists of 15 residues. Germline values: CDR1 DFQATT, CDR2 SNEGSKA (reference sequence). V lost 0 bases, J lost 7 bases, and 16 bases lay in between. The chain's CDR3 is CSARESGQGLQPQHF. The CDR3 region has the DNA TGCAGTGCTAGAGAGAGTGGGCAGGGCCTGCAGCCCCAGCATTTT.

The V gene is TRBV4-3, the J gene TRBJ1-1; 7 bases are a match to TRBD1. The CDR3 loop spans 16 amino acids. The ends lost 1 base at V and 2 bases at J; junction bases unmatched: 7. The germline gives CDR1 LGHNA, CDR2 YSLEER. CDR3: CASSQGTGAFNTEAFF. The CDR3 region has the DNA TGCGCCAGCAGCCAAGGTACAGGGGCATTTAACACTGAAGCTTTCTTT.